The 21 T cell receptor beta chains listed next were all sequenced from one sample in a study of T cells in narcolepsy. Here immunoSEQ multiplex PCR was the method, and the copy in TCRdb shows in-frame clones only, minus some. Of some 34,000 clones listed, roughly 77% are singletons. The source material was memory (CD45RA-) CD4+ T cells from blood. Every receptor here comes from a human donor in good health.

This chain connects TRBV7-9 to TRBJ1-6; D is undetermined. The ends were cut back, 2 bases at V and 7 bases at J, with 9 bases in the middle. Germline assignment: CDR1 SEHNR and CDR2 FQNEAQ (reference sequence). This CDR3 has 14 amino acids. In DNA, the CDR3 is TGTGCCAGCAGCTTAAGCCCTGAGAATTCACCCCTCCACTTT. Translating it yields CASSLSPENSPLHF.

This rearrangement joins TRBV5-1 to TRBJ2-7; 8 bases fit TRBD1. This CDR3 has 17 amino acids. V lost 4 bases and J lost 2; bases outside the gene matches: 14. Per the germline V gene, CDR1 is SGHRS and CDR2 is YFSETQ. The CDR3 nucleotides read TGCGCCAGCAGCCCCGGCGGATACGACAGGGGTGCCTACGAGCAGTACTTC. As protein: CASSPGGYDRGAYEQYF.

The J gene is TRBJ2-7, the V gene TRBV30; 8 bases map to TRBD1. CDR1 GTSNPN and CDR2 SVGIG come from the germline V gene (reference sequence). This CDR3 region has 15 residues. Losses at the gene ends were 0 bases for V and 4 bases for J; bases not matched to a gene: 8. DNA for the CDR3: TGTGCCTGGAGTGTACGGACAGGGCTGCTGTACGAGCAGTACTTC. Its protein product is CAWSVRTGLLYEQYF.

The chain joins TRBV6-1 to TRBJ2-2; tentatively, D is TRBD2 (5 bases). V dropped 7 bases and J dropped 2 bases, with 11 bases sitting between them. The germline CDR1 and CDR2 sequences are MNHNS and SASEGT. CDR3 length: 14 amino acids. The CDR3 is CASMRVVNTGELFF. The DNA for the CDR3 is TGTGCCAGCATGAGGGTAGTTAACACCGGGGAGCTGTTTTTT.

DNA for the CDR3: TGTGCCAGCAGCATGACGGACCTATACAATGAGCAGTTCTTC. It codes for CASSMTDLYNEQFF. The chain is built from TRBV2 and TRBJ2-1, with D hard to call. This CDR3 contains 14 residues. V lost 6 bases and J lost 4, with 13 bases in between. The germline gives CDR1 SNHLY, CDR2 FYNNEI. The full variable domain, rest sourced from reference TRBV2 and TRBJ2-1, is EPEVTQTPSHQVTQMGQEVILRCVPISNHLYFYWYRQILGQKVEFLVSFYNNEISEKSEIFDDQFSVERPDGSNFTLKIRSTKLEDSAMYFCASSMTDLYNEQFFGPGTRLTVL.

The chain couples TRBV7-9 to TRBJ2-1; D is unclear. Per germline, CDR1 SEHNR and CDR2 FQNEAQ (reference sequence). The V gene lost 0 bases and the J gene lost 9 bases, with 18 bases spanning the gap. The CDR3 totals 16 residues. DNA for the CDR3: TGTGCCAGCAGCTTAGCGCGAAGCGCCCCTGTTCCTGAGCAGTTCTTC. It codes for CASSLARSAPVPEQFF.

This clone has just a few counts. The gene calls are TRBV7-8 and TRBJ2-1, with D possibly TRBD2 on 5 matching bases. CDR1 is SGHVS, CDR2 FQNEAQ, per germline. The V and J ends lost 1 base and 7 bases respectively, with 8 bases between them. The CDR3 consists of 13 residues. This CDR3 reads CASSLGRMNEQFF. Written as DNA, the CDR3 is TGTGCCAGCAGCTTAGGGAGGATGAATGAGCAGTTCTTC.

The rearrangement uses TRBV6-1 and TRBJ2-5; a possible D gene is TRBD2 (6 bases). Germline V gene sequence: CDR1 MNHNS, CDR2 SASEGT. V lost 7 bases and J 4 bases, leaving 19 bases between the germline ends. There are 15 residues in the CDR3. For the CDR3, the DNA is TGTGCCAGCACTACAACCGGGACTTTGGGAGAGACCCAGTACTTC. Protein: CASTTTGTLGETQYF.

This clone was seen more than once but under ten times. The chain recombines TRBV29-1 with TRBJ1-2, with D perhaps matching TRBD1 (5 bases). Germline CDR1 and CDR2: SQVTM and ANQGSEA. Trimming removed 8 bases at V and 4 bases at J, with 14 bases between. The CDR3 has 12 amino acids. The chain's CDR3 is CSTSGEGYGYTF. CDR3 DNA sequence: TGCAGCACCTCGGGGGAGGGCTATGGCTACACCTTC.

V and J are TRBV30 and TRBJ2-2, with no clear D. The CDR3 has 15 residues. V lost 5 bases and J lost 3, with 16 bases in between. CDR1 GTSNPN and CDR2 SVGIG come from the germline V gene (reference sequence). For the CDR3, the DNA is TGTGCCTGGTCCCGACCCCGGGCACACACCGGGGAGCTGTTTTTT. Encoded protein: CAWSRPRAHTGELFF.

This chain uses TRBV7-3 with TRBJ2-1; 12 positions agree with TRBD2. From germline, CDR1 is SGHTA and CDR2 FQGTGA. With V trimmed by 2 bases and J by 4 bases, 6 bases remained unmatched. This CDR3 has 17 residues. In DNA form, the CDR3 reads TGTGCCAGCAGCTTACGCAAGACTAGCGGGGGTTACAATGAGCAGTTCTTC. Its protein is CASSLRKTSGGYNEQFF.

The CDR3 spells CASSSWTGHTEAFF. CDR3 DNA: TGCGCCAGCAGCTCTTGGACAGGGCACACTGAAGCTTTCTTT. V gene TRBV5-1 combines with J gene TRBJ1-1; 8 nucleotides align to TRBD1. The V gene end was trimmed by 3 bases and the J gene end by 3 bases; junction bases not matched to a gene: 4. The germline gives CDR1 SGHRS, CDR2 YFSETQ. This CDR3 region has 14 residues.

The rearrangement joins TRBV18 to TRBJ1-1, with D unresolved. Looked up from germline, CDR1 is KGHSH and CDR2 is LQKENI. V lost 4 bases and J lost 1, with 10 bases in between. The CDR3 is made up of 14 amino acids. Here the CDR3 DNA reads TGTGCCAGCTCACGGGGAGTGACGAACACTGAAGCTTTCTTT. Translated, it gives CASSRGVTNTEAFF.

This chain uses TRBV30 with TRBJ2-7; perhaps TRBD2 as D (6 bases). Germline V CDR1 and CDR2: GTSNPN, SVGIG (reference sequence). The CDR3 is 14 amino acids. V was pared by 1 base and J by 11 bases, with 21 bases between. The CDR3 spells CAWSGDFFSGSEYF. The CDR3 DNA reads as TGTGCCTGGAGTGGGGACTTTTTCTCCGGATCCGAGTACTTC.

The chain couples TRBV2 to TRBJ2-3, with a tentative D call TRBD2 (7 bases). CDR3 length equals 17 residues. V shed 3 bases and J shed 3 bases, with 19 bases lying between them. CDR1 SNHLY and CDR2 FYNNEI come from the germline V gene. Here the CDR3 reads CASSDPIGGQQTDTQYF. CDR3 sequence (DNA): TGTGCCAGCAGTGATCCGATCGGGGGGCAGCAGACAGATACGCAGTATTTT.

The J gene is TRBJ2-1, the V gene TRBV9; perhaps TRBD1 as D (7 bases). Trimming removed 1 base from V and 8 bases from J, with 19 bases in between. Germline CDR1 reads SGDLS; CDR2 reads YYNGEE. This CDR3 has 16 amino acids. CDR3 sequence reads: CASSVKGRQGEDEQFF. The CDR3 nucleotides are TGTGCCAGCAGCGTAAAGGGGCGGCAGGGGGAGGATGAGCAGTTCTTC.

This chain's CDR3 is CASSVGLSNEQYF. Here the CDR3 DNA reads TGTGCCAGCAGCGTGGGACTGTCGAACGAGCAGTACTTC. The chain has TRBV11-2 and TRBJ2-7; a possible D gene is TRBD2 (6 bases). The V gene's germline CDR1 is SGHAT and CDR2 FQNNGV. Trimming stripped 5 bases from V and 5 bases from J, with 13 bases between. The CDR3 has 13 amino acids.

V is TRBV14 and J is TRBJ2-1; D uncertain. V dropped 6 bases and J dropped 2 bases, with 14 bases sitting between them. CDR3 size: 15 residues. Per germline, CDR1 SGHDN and CDR2 FVKESK. The CDR3 DNA is TGTGCCAGCAGACGCCTCTCGGGCCCCTACAATGAGCAGTTCTTC. The encoded protein is CASRRLSGPYNEQFF.

This clone has just a few counts. This chain uses TRBV15 with TRBJ2-5; 10 nucleotides match TRBD2. Losses at the gene ends were 1 base for V and 3 bases for J; bases not matched to a gene: 8. Germline CDR1 reads LNHNV; CDR2 reads YYDKDF (reference sequence). The CDR3 is made up of 17 amino acids. The CDR3 loop reads CATSRALAGGGEETQYF. The CDR3 DNA sequence: TGTGCCACCAGCAGAGCCTTAGCGGGAGGTGGGGAAGAGACCCAGTACTTC.

This rearrangement joins TRBV19 to TRBJ2-1; D may be TRBD1 (5 bases). Per germline, CDR1 LNHDA and CDR2 SQIVND (reference sequence). V shed 3 bases and J shed 5 bases, with 11 bases lying between them. There are 14 residues in the CDR3. CDR3 coding DNA: TGTGCCAGTAGTATGGGGCTAACCGACAATGAGCAGTTCTTC. This sequence encodes CASSMGLTDNEQFF.

The chain joins TRBV11-2 to TRBJ2-3, with D maybe TRBD2 (7 bases). V shed 3 bases and J shed 4 bases, with 11 bases lying between them. The CDR3 loop spans 14 amino acids. From germline, CDR1 is SGHAT and CDR2 FQNNGV. DNA of the CDR3: TGTGCCAGCAGCTTGGGGGGGCGCGCAGATACGCAGTATTTT. It yields the protein CASSLGGRADTQYF.